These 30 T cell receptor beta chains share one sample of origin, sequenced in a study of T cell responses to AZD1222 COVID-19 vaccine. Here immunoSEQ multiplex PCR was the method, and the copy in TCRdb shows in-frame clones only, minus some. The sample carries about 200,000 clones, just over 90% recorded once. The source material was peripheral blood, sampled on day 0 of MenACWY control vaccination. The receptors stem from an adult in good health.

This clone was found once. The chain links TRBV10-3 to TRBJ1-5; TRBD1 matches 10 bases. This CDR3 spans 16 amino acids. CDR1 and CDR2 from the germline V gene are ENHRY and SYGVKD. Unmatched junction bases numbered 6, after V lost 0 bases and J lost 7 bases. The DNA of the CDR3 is TGTGCCATCAGTGAGTCTAGGACAGGGGGGAGACAGCCCCAGCATTTT. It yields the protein CAISESRTGGRQPQHF.

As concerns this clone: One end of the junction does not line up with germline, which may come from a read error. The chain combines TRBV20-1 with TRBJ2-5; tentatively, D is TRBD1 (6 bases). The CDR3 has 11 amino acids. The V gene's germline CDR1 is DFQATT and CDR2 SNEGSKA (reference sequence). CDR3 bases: TGCAGTGCTACTGACAACAGGGCCCCAAACTTC. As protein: CSATDNRAPNF.

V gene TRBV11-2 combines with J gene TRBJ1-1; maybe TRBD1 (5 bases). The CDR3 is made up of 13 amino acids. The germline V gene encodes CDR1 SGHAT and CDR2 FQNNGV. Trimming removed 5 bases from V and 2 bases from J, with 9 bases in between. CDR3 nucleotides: TGTGCCAGCAGCCCTGGGGGAAACACTGAAGCTTTCTTT. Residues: CASSPGGNTEAFF.

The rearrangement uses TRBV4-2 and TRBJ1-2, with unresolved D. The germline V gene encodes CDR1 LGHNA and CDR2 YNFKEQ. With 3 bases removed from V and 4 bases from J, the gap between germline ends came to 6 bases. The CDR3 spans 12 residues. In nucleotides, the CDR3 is TGTGCCAGCAGCCAGGAGAGCTATGGCTACACCTTC. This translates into CASSQESYGYTF.

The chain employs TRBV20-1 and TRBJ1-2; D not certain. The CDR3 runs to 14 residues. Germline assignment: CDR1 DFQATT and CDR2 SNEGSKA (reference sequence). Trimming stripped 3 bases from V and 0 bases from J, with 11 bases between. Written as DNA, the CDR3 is TGCAGTGCTAGTTTACCGGGGACTAACTATGGCTACACCTTC. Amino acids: CSASLPGTNYGYTF.

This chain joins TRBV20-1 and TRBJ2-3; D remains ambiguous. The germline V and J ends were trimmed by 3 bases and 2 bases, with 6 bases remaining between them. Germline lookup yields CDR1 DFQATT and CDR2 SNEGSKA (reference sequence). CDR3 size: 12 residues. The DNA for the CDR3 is TGCAGTGCTAGTAGGGACACAGATACGCAGTATTTT. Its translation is CSASRDTDTQYF.

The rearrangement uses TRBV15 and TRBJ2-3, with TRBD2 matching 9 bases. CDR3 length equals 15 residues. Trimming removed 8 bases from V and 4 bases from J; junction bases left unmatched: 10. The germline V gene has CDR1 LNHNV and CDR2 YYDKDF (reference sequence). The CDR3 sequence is CATFRGGGAADTQYF. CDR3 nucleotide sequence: TGTGCCACCTTCAGGGGCGGGGGGGCCGCAGATACGCAGTATTTT. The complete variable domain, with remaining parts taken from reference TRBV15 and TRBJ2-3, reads DAMVIQNPRYQVTQFGKPVTLSCSQTLNHNVMYWYQQKSSQAPKLLFHYYDKDFNNEADTPDNFQSRRPNTSFCFLDIRSPGLGDTAMYLCATFRGGGAADTQYFGPGTRLTVL.

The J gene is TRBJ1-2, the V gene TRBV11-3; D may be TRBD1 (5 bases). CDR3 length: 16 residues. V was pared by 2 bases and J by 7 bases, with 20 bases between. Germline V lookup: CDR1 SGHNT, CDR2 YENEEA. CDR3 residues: CASSLFPHPGIGGYTF. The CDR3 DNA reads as TGTGCCAGCAGCTTATTTCCCCACCCAGGGATTGGTGGCTACACCTTC.

The CDR3 nucleotides read TGCGCCAGCAGCCCGGGACAGGATACAGATACGCAGTATTTT. Protein: CASSPGQDTDTQYF. The chain links TRBV5-1 to TRBJ2-3, with 8 positions matching TRBD1. In germline, CDR1 is SGHRS, CDR2 YFSETQ. V was clipped by 4 bases and J by 3 bases; unmatched bases: 4. This CDR3 has 14 residues.

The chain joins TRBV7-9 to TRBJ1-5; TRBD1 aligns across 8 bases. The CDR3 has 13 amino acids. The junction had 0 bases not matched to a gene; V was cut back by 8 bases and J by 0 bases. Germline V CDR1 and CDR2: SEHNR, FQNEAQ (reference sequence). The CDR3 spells CASQGASNQPQHF. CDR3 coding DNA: TGTGCCAGCCAGGGGGCTAGCAATCAGCCCCAGCATTTT.

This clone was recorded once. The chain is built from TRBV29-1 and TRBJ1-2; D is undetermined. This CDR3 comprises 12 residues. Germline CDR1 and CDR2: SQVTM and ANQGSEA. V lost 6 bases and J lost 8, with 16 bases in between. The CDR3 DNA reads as TGCAGCGTGTCAGGTTGGGTTTCCGGCTACACCTTC. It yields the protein CSVSGWVSGYTF.

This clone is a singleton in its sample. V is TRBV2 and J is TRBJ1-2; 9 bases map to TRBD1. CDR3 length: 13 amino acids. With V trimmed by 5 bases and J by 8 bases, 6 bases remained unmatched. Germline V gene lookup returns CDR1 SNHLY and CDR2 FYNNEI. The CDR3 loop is CASSITGGGGYTF. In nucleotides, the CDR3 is TGTGCCAGCAGTATTACAGGGGGCGGCGGCTACACCTTC.

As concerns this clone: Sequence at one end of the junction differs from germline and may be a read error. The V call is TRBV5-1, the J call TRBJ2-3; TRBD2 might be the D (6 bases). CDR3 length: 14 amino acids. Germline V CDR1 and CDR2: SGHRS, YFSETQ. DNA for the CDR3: TGCGCCTGCAGACGGGGGTTAACCACAGATACGCAGTATTTT. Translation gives CACRRGLTTDTQYF.

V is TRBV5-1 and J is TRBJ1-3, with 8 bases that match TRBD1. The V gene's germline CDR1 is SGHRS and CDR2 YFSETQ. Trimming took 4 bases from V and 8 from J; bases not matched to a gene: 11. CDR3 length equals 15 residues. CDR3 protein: CASSRGPGQADTIYF. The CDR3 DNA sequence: TGCGCCAGCAGCAGGGGCCCGGGACAGGCGGACACCATATATTTT.

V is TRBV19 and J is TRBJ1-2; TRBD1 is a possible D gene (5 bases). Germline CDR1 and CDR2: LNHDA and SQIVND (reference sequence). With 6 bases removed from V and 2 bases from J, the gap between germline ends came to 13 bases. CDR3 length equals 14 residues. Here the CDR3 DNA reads TGTGCCAGTAGAGGGGTCGGTCGCAACTATGGCTACACCTTC. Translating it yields CASRGVGRNYGYTF.

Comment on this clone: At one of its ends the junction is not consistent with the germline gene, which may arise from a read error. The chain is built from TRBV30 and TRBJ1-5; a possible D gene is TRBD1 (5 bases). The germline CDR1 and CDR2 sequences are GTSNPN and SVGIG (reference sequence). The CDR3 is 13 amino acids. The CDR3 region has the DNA TGTGCCTGTAGTGGGGGAAGCAATCAGCCCCAGCATTTT. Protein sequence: CACSGGSNQPQHF. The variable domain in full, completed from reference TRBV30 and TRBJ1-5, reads SQTIHQWPATLVQPVGSPLSLECTVEGTSNPNLYWYRQAAGRGLQLLFYSVGIGQISSEVPQNLSASRPQDRQFILSSKKLLLSDSGFYLCACSGGSNQPQHFGDGTRLSIL.

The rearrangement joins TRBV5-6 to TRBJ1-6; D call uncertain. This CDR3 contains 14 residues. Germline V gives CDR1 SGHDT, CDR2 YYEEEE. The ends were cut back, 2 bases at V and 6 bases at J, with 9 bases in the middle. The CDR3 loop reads CASSLGLSNSPLHF. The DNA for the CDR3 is TGTGCCAGCAGCTTAGGACTGAGTAATTCACCCCTCCACTTT.

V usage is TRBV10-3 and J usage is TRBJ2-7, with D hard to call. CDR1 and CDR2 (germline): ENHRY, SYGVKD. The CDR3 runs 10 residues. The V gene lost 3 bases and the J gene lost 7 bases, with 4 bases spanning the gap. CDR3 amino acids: CAISDVEQYF. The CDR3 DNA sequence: TGTGCCATCAGTGATGTAGAGCAGTACTTC.

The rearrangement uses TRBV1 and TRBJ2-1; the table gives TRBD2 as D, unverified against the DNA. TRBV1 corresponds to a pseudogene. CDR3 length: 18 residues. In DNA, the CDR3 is TGCACCAGCAGCCAGGGAGGAGCGGGGGAGCACCAATACAATGAGCAGTTCTTC. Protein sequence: CTSSQGGAGEHQYNEQFF.

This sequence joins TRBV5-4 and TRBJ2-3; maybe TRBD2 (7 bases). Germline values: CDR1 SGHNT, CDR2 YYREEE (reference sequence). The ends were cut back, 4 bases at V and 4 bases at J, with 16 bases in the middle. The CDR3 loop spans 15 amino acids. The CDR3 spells CASSGGGHSADTQYF. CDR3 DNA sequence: TGTGCCAGCAGCGGGGGGGGCCACTCAGCAGATACGCAGTATTTT.

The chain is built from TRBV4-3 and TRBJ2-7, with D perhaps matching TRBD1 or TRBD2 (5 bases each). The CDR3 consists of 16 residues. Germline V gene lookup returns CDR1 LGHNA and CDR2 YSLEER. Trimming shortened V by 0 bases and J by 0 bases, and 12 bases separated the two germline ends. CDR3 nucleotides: TGCGCCAGCAGCCAAGAAAGAGGGGAAAGCTCCTACGAGCAGTACTTC. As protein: CASSQERGESSYEQYF.

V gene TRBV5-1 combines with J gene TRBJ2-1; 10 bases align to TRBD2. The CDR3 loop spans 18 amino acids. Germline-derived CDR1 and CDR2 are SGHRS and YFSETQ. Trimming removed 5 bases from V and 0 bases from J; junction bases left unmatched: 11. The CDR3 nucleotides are TGCGCCAGCAGGTCCAGCGGGGGGGCTGCGAGCTCCTACAATGAGCAGTTCTTC. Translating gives CASRSSGGAASSYNEQFF.

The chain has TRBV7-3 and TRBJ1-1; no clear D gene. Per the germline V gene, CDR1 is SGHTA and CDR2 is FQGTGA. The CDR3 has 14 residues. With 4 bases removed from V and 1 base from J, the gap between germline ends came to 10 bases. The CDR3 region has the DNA TGTGCCAGCAGCTCTGGACCGTCGAACACTGAAGCTTTCTTT. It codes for CASSSGPSNTEAFF.

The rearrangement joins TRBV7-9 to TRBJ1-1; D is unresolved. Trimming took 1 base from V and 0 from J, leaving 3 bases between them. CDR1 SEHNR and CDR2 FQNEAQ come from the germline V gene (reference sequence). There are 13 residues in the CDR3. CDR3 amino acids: CASSLVLNTEAFF. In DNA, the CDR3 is TGTGCCAGCAGCTTAGTTCTGAACACTGAAGCTTTCTTT.

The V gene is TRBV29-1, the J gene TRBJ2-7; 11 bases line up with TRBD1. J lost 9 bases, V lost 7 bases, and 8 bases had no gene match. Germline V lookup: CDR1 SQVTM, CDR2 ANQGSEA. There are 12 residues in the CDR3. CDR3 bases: TGCAGCGCACCGGGACAGGGGGGACGGCAGTACTTC. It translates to CSAPGQGGRQYF.

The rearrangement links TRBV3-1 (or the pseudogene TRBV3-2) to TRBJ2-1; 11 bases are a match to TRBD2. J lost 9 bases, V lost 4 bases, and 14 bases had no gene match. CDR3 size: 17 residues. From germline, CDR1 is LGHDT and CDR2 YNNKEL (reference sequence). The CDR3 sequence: CASSRDSIAGGLLEQFF. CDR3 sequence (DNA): TGTGCCAGCAGCCGAGACAGTATAGCGGGGGGGCTGCTTGAGCAGTTCTTC.

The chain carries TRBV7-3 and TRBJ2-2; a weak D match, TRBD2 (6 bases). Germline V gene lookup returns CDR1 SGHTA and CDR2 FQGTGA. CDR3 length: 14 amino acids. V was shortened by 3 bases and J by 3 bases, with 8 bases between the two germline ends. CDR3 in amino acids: CASSFTGDTGELFF. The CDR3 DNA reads TGTGCCAGCAGCTTTACGGGGGACACCGGGGAGCTGTTTTTT.

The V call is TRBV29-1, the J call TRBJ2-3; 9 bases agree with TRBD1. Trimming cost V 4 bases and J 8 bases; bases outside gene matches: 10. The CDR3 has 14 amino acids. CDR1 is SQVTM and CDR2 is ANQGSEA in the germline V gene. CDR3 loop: CSVGDRTGDGTQYF. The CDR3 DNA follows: TGCAGCGTTGGGGACCGGACAGGGGACGGTACGCAGTATTTT.

CDR3 residues: CASSERRGRRSYGYTF. The CDR3 DNA reads as TGTGCCAGCAGTGAACGAAGGGGGCGCAGAAGCTATGGCTACACCTTC. The rearrangement uses TRBV2 and TRBJ1-2; TRBD1 agrees at 7 bases. V lost 2 bases to trimming and J lost 4 bases; unmatched junction nucleotides: 10. CDR3 length equals 16 residues. CDR1 is SNHLY and CDR2 is FYNNEI in the germline V gene.

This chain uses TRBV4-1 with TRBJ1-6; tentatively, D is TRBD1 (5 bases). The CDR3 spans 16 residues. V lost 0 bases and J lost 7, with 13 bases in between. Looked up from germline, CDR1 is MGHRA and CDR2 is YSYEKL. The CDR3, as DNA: TGCGCCAGCAGCCAAGATCCGGGACGGATGAATTCACCCCTCCACTTT. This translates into CASSQDPGRMNSPLHF.